Following are 24 T cell receptor beta chains from one sample sequenced in a study of spatial heterogeneity in lung cancer (dated by TCRdb to the late 2010s). The method behind the library was 5' RACE. The instrument given in TCRdb is NextSeq 500. The raw public reads went through TCRdb reprocessing: fastp at Q25, MiXCR clone calling, in-frame beta chains kept. Rows are combined by CDR3 protein, so each entry shows the most common genes and DNA. The sample has about 11,000 distinct CDR3 sequences on record, 3% to 4.5% of them singletons. About half of the sample is in the top ten clones. In light of the paper, this sample's time point label describes: sample taken at primary tumor resection. Sequencing was performed on PBMCs, taken at surgery. The origin of the receptors is a female donor with early-stage non-small cell lung cancer.

This clonotype was observed many times. The V gene is TRBV2, the J gene TRBJ2-7; 7 bases agree with TRBD2. The CDR3 is 12 residues long. The V gene's germline CDR1 is SNHLY and CDR2 FYNNEI. V trimming: 10 bases; J trimming: 7 bases; junction bases outside the gene matches: 10. The CDR3, as DNA: TGTGCCACCGCGATGGGGACTACGGAGCAGTACTTC. It codes for CATAMGTTEQYF.

The chain has TRBV7-2 and TRBJ2-2, with D perhaps matching TRBD1 (7 bases). Per the germline V gene, CDR1 is SGHTA and CDR2 is FQGNSA. The CDR3 sequence is 16 residues long. The V gene lost 4 bases and the J gene lost 6 bases, with 18 bases spanning the gap. This CDR3 is CASSSRQGGRSGELFF. CDR3 DNA: TGTGCCAGCAGCTCCCGACAGGGAGGAAGGTCCGGGGAGCTGTTTTTT.

This clonotype was detected ten times or more. The gene calls are TRBV29-1 and TRBJ1-1; D remains unclear. The V end was cut by 1 base, the J end by 1 base, with 10 bases between. The germline V gene encodes CDR1 SQVTM and CDR2 ANQGSEA. CDR3 length equals 14 residues. DNA for the CDR3: TGCAGCGTTGAAGGCGGGGTTGGGAACACTGAAGCTTTCTTT. This translates into CSVEGGVGNTEAFF.

At least ten counts were recorded for this clonotype. The chain couples TRBV20-1 to TRBJ1-2; maybe TRBD1 (6 bases). This CDR3 region has 11 residues. Trimming stripped 4 bases from V and 7 bases from J, with 10 bases between. Looked up from germline, CDR1 is DFQATT and CDR2 is SNEGSKA (reference sequence). The CDR3 is CSATDSRGYTF. For the CDR3, the DNA is TGCAGTGCTACGGACAGCCGTGGCTACACCTTC.

This clonotype was recorded many times. The CDR3 DNA reads as TGCAGTGCTAAAGGGGGAAGCGGGAGCACAGATACGCAGTATTTT. This gives the protein CSAKGGSGSTDTQYF. The V and J genes are TRBV20-1 and TRBJ2-3; D might be TRBD1 or TRBD2, each matching 6 bases. CDR3 length: 15 residues. CDR1 DFQATT and CDR2 SNEGSKA come from the germline V gene (reference sequence). Trimming took 4 bases from V and 0 from J, leaving 14 bases between them.

This clonotype has ten or more counts. The chain joins TRBV12-3 or TRBV12-4 to TRBJ2-5, with a tentative D call TRBD2 (5 bases). The CDR3 sequence is 15 residues long. Trimming shortened V by 1 base and J by 3 bases, and 12 bases separated the two germline ends. The CDR3 sequence is CASSLGTHPEETQYF. CDR3 DNA sequence: TGTGCCAGCAGTTTAGGGACTCACCCTGAAGAGACCCAGTACTTC.

This clonotype turned up a few times. V gene TRBV19 combines with J gene TRBJ2-1; D possibly uses TRBD1 or TRBD2 (7 bases each). Per the germline V gene, CDR1 is LNHDA and CDR2 is SQIVND (reference sequence). The CDR3 consists of 15 residues. Trimming took 4 bases from V and 2 from J, leaving 12 bases between them. The CDR3 DNA sequence: TGTGCCAGTAGTACAGGGGGGGACCCCTACAATGAGCAGTTCTTC. Protein: CASSTGGDPYNEQFF.

This clonotype was recorded at least ten times. The chain has TRBV7-9 and TRBJ2-3; a possible D gene is TRBD1 (6 bases). Germline V gene data show CDR1 as SEHNR and CDR2 as FQNEAQ (reference sequence). Trimming took off 6 bases at V and 4 bases at J, with 17 bases between the two ends. The CDR3 length is 15 residues. Here the CDR3 reads CASSPTGTGPDTQYF. As DNA, the CDR3 is TGTGCCAGCAGTCCGACAGGTACGGGGCCAGATACGCAGTATTTT.

Many counts were recorded for this clonotype. The chain carries TRBV7-9 and TRBJ1-1; D is uncertain. The germline gives CDR1 SEHNR, CDR2 FQNEAQ (reference sequence). The V end lost 3 bases, the J end lost 0 bases, and 2 bases lay between the germline ends. This CDR3 has 12 residues. The CDR3 here is CASSFLNTEAFF. The CDR3 DNA is TGTGCCAGCAGCTTTTTGAACACTGAAGCTTTCTTT.

This clonotype appeared many times. The DNA of the CDR3 is TGTGCCAGCAAAGGCGGGGGGCGCGACTATGGCTACACCTTC. Translated, it gives CASKGGGRDYGYTF. The chain has TRBV27 and TRBJ1-2; perhaps TRBD1 as D (6 bases). Germline V lookup: CDR1 MNHEY, CDR2 SMNVEV (reference sequence). This CDR3 spans 14 amino acids. With 7 bases removed from V and 3 bases from J, the gap between germline ends came to 15 bases.

This clonotype has a count of ten or more. The chain combines TRBV18 with TRBJ1-4; D perhaps matches TRBD1 (6 bases). This CDR3 is 16 amino acids long. Germline V gene lookup returns CDR1 KGHSH and CDR2 LQKENI. Trimming left V 5 bases short and J 5 bases short, with 18 bases between. The CDR3 is CASSSQNGQNNEKLFF. DNA of the CDR3: TGTGCCAGCTCATCACAAAACGGACAGAACAATGAAAAACTGTTTTTT.

This clonotype was found many times. The rearrangement joins TRBV7-2 to TRBJ2-3; D remains ambiguous. The germline V gene has CDR1 SGHTA and CDR2 FQGNSA. V was trimmed by 1 base and J by 1 base, leaving 6 bases between them. The CDR3 runs to 14 residues. This chain's CDR3 is CASSLVSRTDTQYF. DNA of the CDR3: TGTGCCAGCAGCTTAGTCTCCCGCACAGATACGCAGTATTTT.

The table lists this clonotype with many counts. The chain joins TRBV6-5 to TRBJ1-1; D remains unclear. Trimming removed 2 bases at V and 1 base at J, with 8 bases between. Germline CDR1 MNHEY, CDR2 SVGAGI. The CDR3 length is 14 residues. The CDR3 is CASSYRPGNTEAFF. The CDR3 nucleotides read TGTGCCAGCAGTTACCGTCCGGGGAACACTGAAGCTTTCTTT.

This clonotype was detected only a few times. The chain employs TRBV19 and TRBJ2-1, with D possibly called TRBD1 or TRBD2 (5 bases each). CDR3 length: 16 residues. Looked up from germline, CDR1 is LNHDA and CDR2 is SQIVND (reference sequence). Trimming shortened V by 0 bases and J by 3 bases, and 12 bases separated the two germline ends. DNA for the CDR3: TGTGCCAGTAGTATAGAGTCGGGACCACGCTACAATGAGCAGTTCTTC. Its protein is CASSIESGPRYNEQFF.

This clonotype was observed at least ten times. V and J are TRBV7-8 and TRBJ1-2; weak D call: TRBD1 (6 bases). Germline CDR1 reads SGHVS; CDR2 reads FQNEAQ. This CDR3 has 16 residues. V was clipped by 5 bases and J by 0 bases, with 16 bases between them. The DNA of the CDR3 is TGTGCCAGCAGCGTTCGGACAGCCAGCTCTAACTATGGCTACACCTTC. Its protein product is CASSVRTASSNYGYTF.

This clonotype was found many times. V and J are TRBV29-1 and TRBJ2-7; a weak D match, TRBD1 (6 bases). Germline V gives CDR1 SQVTM, CDR2 ANQGSEA. There are 11 residues in the CDR3. V dropped 7 bases and J dropped 4 bases, with 11 bases sitting between them. CDR3 sequence reads: CSGVQGYEQYF. As DNA, the CDR3 is TGCAGCGGAGTACAGGGTTACGAGCAGTACTTC.

This clonotype was seen at least ten times. This chain connects TRBV4-3 to TRBJ2-3; the D gene could be TRBD1 or TRBD2 (5 bases each). V lost 4 bases and J lost 0, with 23 bases in between. Germline CDR1 reads LGHNA; CDR2 reads YSLEER. CDR3 length: 19 residues. In nucleotides, the CDR3 is TGCGCCAGCAGCCCCGGCGGGCCTGGGGGTACCACTAGCACAGATACGCAGTATTTT. This translates into CASSPGGPGGTTSTDTQYF.

Many counts were recorded for this clonotype. The chain links TRBV5-1 to TRBJ2-1; TRBD1 might be the D (6 bases). The CDR3 length is 13 residues. Trimming removed 0 bases from V and 7 bases from J, with 8 bases in between. Germline CDR1 SGHRS, CDR2 YFSETQ. CDR3 coding DNA: TGCGCCAGCAGCTTGGACAGGGTTAATGAGCAGTTCTTC. It is translated as CASSLDRVNEQFF.

This clonotype was seen many times. This chain uses TRBV20-1 with TRBJ2-1; unclear D gene. Germline assignment: CDR1 DFQATT and CDR2 SNEGSKA (reference sequence). This CDR3 spans 13 amino acids. Trimming removed 0 bases at V and 9 bases at J, with 12 bases between. The CDR3 protein is CSAREQTVGEQFF. The CDR3, as DNA: TGCAGTGCTAGAGAGCAAACGGTGGGTGAGCAGTTCTTC.

This clonotype was seen at least ten times. The V and J genes are TRBV14 and TRBJ2-1; TRBD2 might be the D (5 bases). Trimming cost V 2 bases and J 4 bases, with 15 bases left between them. Looked up from germline, CDR1 is SGHDN and CDR2 is FVKESK. CDR3 length equals 16 residues. In DNA, the CDR3 is TGTGCCAGCAGCCAATTCCCTAGCAGTCTTTACAATGAGCAGTTCTTC. It codes for CASSQFPSSLYNEQFF.

The table lists this clonotype with many counts. The chain joins TRBV12-3 or TRBV12-4 to TRBJ1-5, with D uncertain. V shed 5 bases and J shed 2 bases, with 10 bases lying between them. The CDR3 runs 14 residues. The CDR3 DNA follows: TGTGCCAGCAGTGGCCGGGTAGGCAATCAGCCCCAGCATTTT. It encodes CASSGRVGNQPQHF.

This chain uses TRBV3-1 with TRBJ2-7, with D possibly being TRBD2 (7 bases). Deletions cut 3 bases from V and 2 bases from J, with 20 bases between. The CDR3 has 17 residues. Per germline, CDR1 LGHDT and CDR2 YNNKEL (reference sequence). The CDR3 bases are TGTGCCAGCAGCCATCCCTCGGGGGCGGGAGCGGCCTACGAGCAGTACTTC. Its translation is CASSHPSGAGAAYEQYF.

Many counts were recorded for this clonotype. The rearrangement uses TRBV28 and TRBJ2-7; possible D gene TRBD2, 7 bases. The CDR3 totals 14 residues. CDR1 is MDHEN and CDR2 is SYDVKM in the germline V gene. Between the trimmed V and J ends, which lost 4 bases and 2 bases, there was a span of 12 bases. CDR3 residues: CASSSGGHPYEQYF. Written as DNA, the CDR3 is TGTGCCAGCAGTTCGGGGGGACACCCCTACGAGCAGTACTTC.

This clonotype occurred many times. The V gene is TRBV27, the J gene TRBJ1-1, with D tentatively TRBD1 (6 bases). Between the trimmed V and J ends, which lost 8 bases and 4 bases, there was a span of 11 bases. CDR1 and CDR2 from the germline V gene are MNHEY and SMNVEV (reference sequence). CDR3 size: 12 residues. CDR3 nucleotides: TGTGCCAGCGGGACAATTGGCACTGAAGCTTTCTTT. Protein product: CASGTIGTEAFF.